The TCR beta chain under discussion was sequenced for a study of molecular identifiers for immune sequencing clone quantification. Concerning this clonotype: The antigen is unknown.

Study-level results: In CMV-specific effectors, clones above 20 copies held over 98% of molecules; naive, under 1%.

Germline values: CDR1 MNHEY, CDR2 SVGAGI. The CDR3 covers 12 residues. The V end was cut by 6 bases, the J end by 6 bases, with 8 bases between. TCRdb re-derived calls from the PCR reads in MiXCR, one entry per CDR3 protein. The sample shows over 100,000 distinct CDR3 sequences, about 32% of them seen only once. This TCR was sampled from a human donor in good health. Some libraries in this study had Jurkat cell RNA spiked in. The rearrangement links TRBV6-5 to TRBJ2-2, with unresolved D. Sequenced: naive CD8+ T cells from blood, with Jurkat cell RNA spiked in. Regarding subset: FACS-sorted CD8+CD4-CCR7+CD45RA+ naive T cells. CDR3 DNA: TGTGCCAGCAGCTTGGAGTCCGGGGAGCTGTTTTTT. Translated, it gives CASSLESGELFF.